The entry that follows covers one TCR beta chain sequence. This may be a read error, as it is one base from a much larger clone. These data are taken from a study of breast tumors, draining lymph nodes, adjacent tissues. Axillary draining lymph nodes of breast cancer patients supplied the node samples. MiXCR, run by TCRdb on the multiplex PCR reads, gives a single entry per CDR3 protein. The sample records roughly 120,000 distinct CDR3 sequences, just under 20% being singletons. CDR1 is GTSNPN, CDR2 SVGIG, per germline (reference sequence). The CDR3 runs 17 residues. What was sequenced was axillary lymph node tissue. This sequence was found in a female donor with breast cancer. Some clones in this sample may be carry-over from other donors' samples. V gene TRBV30 combines with J gene TRBJ1-5; TRBD1 agrees at 8 bases. The CDR3 DNA reads TGTGCCCGGAGTGTACCCAGAACAGGGGGGAACAATCAGCCCCAGCATTTT. Residues: CARSVPRTGGNNQPQHF.